This T cell receptor beta chain was recovered during a study of blood T cell repertoires in COVID-19. Method: immunoSEQ multiplex PCR; TCRdb's copy keeps in-frame clones and lacks some. The sample shows some 400,000 clones, around 87% of them seen only once. Germline CDR1 reads LGHDT; CDR2 reads YNNKEL (reference sequence). V gave up 1 base and J gave up 5 bases, with 15 bases separating them. The CDR3 length is 16 residues. The genes are TRBV3-1 (or the pseudogene TRBV3-2) and TRBJ1-5; D is unresolved. The specimen was peripheral blood. This clonotype was obtained from a human donor in a cohort sampled during active COVID-19. This CDR3 reads CASSQVRVTPHQPQHF. The CDR3 nucleotides read TGTGCCAGCAGCCAAGTACGTGTCACTCCCCATCAGCCCCAGCATTTT.